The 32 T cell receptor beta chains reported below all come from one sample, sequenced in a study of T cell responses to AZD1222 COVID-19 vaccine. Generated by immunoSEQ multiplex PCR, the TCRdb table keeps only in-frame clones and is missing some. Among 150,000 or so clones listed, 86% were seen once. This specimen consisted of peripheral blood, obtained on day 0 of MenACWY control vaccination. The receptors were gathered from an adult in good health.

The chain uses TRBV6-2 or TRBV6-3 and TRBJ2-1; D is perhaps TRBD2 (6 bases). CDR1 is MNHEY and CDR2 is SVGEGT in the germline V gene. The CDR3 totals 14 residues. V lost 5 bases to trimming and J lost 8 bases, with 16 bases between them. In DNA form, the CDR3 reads TGTGCCAGCAGTCCATCCCTAGGAGGGGATGAGCAGTTCTTC. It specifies CASSPSLGGDEQFF.

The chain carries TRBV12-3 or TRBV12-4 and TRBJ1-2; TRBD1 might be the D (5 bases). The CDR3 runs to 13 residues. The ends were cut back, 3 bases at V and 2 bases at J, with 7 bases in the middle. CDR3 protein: CASSFDRNYGYTF. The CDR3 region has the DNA TGTGCCAGCAGTTTCGACAGAAACTATGGCTACACCTTC.

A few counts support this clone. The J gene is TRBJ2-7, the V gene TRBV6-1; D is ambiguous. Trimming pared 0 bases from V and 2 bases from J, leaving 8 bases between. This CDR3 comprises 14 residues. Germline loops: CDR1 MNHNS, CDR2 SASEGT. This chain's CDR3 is CASSEAGRTYEQYV. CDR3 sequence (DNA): TGTGCCAGCAGTGAAGCAGGCAGGACCTACGAGCAGTACGTC.

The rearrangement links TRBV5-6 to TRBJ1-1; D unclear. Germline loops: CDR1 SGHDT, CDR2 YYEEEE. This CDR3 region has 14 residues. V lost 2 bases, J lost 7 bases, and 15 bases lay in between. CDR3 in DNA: TGTGCCAGCAGCTTAGTCCCCACCGGAGTTGAAGCTTTCTTT. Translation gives CASSLVPTGVEAFF.

CDR3 DNA: TGTGCCAGCAGCCCAGGGACCCTCAATCAGCCCCAGCATTTT. This codes for CASSPGTLNQPQHF. The chain joins TRBV9 to TRBJ1-5; perhaps TRBD1 as D (5 bases). CDR3 size: 14 residues. Germline CDR1 reads SGDLS; CDR2 reads YYNGEE. Trimming left V 4 bases short and J 3 bases short, with 11 bases between.

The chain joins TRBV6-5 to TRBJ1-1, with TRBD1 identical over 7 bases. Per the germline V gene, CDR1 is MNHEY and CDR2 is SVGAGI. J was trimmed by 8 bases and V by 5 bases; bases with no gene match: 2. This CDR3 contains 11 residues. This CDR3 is CASSRDREAFF. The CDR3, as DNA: TGTGCCAGCAGTCGGGACAGAGAAGCTTTCTTT.

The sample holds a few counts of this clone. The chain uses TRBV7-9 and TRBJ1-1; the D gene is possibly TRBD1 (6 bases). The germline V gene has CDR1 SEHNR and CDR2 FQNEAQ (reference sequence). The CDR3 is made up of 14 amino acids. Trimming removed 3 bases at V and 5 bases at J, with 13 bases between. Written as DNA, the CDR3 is TGTGCCAGCAGCTTTTTTGGGGGGCGAACTGAAGCTTTCTTT. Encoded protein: CASSFFGGRTEAFF.

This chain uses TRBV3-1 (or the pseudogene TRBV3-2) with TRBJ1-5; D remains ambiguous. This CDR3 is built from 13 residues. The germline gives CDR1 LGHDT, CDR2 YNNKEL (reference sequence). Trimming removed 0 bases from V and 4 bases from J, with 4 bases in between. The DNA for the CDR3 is TGTGCCAGCAGCCAAGACTTGAATCAGCCCCAGCATTTT. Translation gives CASSQDLNQPQHF.

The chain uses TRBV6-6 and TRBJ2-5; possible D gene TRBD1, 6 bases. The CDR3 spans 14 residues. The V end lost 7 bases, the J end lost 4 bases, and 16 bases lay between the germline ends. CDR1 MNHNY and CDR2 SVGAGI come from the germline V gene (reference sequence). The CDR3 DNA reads TGTGCCAGCACCTACTCCGGGACAAGAGAGACCCAGTACTTC. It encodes CASTYSGTRETQYF.

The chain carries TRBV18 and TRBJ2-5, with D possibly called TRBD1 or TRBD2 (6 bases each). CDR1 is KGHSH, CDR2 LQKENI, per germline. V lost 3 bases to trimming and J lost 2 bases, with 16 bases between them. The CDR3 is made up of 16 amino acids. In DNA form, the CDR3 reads TGTGCCAGCTCACCGACCCAGGGGAGCGGGCAAGAGACCCAGTACTTC. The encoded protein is CASSPTQGSGQETQYF. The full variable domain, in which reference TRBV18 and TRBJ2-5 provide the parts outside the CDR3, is NAGVMQNPRHLVRRRGQEARLRCSPMKGHSHVYWYRQLPEEGLKFMVYLQKENIIDESGMPKERFSAEFPKEGPSILRIQQVVRGDSAAYFCASSPTQGSGQETQYFGPGTRLLVL.

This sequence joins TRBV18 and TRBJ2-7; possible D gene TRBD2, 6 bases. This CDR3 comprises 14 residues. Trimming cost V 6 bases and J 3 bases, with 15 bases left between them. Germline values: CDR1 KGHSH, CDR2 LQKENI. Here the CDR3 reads CASSPSSVLYEQYV. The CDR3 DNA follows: TGTGCCAGCTCCCCCTCTAGCGTACTCTACGAGCAGTACGTC.

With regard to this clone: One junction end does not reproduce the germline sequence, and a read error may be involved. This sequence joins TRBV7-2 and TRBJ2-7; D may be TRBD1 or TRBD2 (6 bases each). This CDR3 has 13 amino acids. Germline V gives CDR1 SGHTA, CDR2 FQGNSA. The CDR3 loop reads CASSSLPTGTFRF. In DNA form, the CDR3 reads TGTGCCAGCAGCTCCCTCCCAACAGGGACTTTCCGCTTC. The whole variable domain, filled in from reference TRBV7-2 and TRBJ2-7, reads GAGVSQSPSNKVTEKGKDVELRCDPISGHTALYWYRQSLGQGLEFLIYFQGNSAPDKSGLPSDRFSAERTGGSVSTLTIQRTQQEDSAVYLCASSSLPTGTFRFGPGTRLTVT.

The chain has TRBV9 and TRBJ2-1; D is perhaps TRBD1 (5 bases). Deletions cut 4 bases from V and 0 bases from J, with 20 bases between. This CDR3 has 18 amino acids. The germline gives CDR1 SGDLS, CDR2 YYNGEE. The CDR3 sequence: CASSPRGDSFSSYNEQFF. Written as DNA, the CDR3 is TGTGCCAGCAGCCCCAGAGGTGACAGTTTTAGCTCCTACAATGAGCAGTTCTTC.

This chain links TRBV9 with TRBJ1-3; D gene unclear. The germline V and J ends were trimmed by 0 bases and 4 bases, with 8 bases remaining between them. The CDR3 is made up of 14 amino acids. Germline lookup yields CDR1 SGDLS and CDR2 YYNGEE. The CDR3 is CASSVEAEGNTIYF. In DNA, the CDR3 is TGTGCCAGCAGCGTAGAGGCGGAGGGAAACACCATATATTTT.

CDR3 sequence reads: CASSEWDRGRTEAFF. The CDR3 nucleotides read TGCGCCAGCAGTGAATGGGACAGGGGGCGGACTGAAGCTTTCTTT. The chain carries TRBV10-1 and TRBJ1-1, with 12 bases identical to TRBD1. Germline lookup yields CDR1 WNHNN and CDR2 SYGVQD (reference sequence). This CDR3 has 15 residues. Germline trimming cut 3 bases from V and 5 bases from J; bases unmatched to any gene: 4.

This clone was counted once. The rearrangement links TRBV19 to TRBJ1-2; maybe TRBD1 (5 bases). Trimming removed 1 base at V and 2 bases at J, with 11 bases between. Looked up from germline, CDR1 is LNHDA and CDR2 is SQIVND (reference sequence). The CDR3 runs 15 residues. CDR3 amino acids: CASSIGDSPNYGYTF. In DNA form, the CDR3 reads TGTGCCAGTAGTATAGGCGACAGCCCCAACTATGGCTACACCTTC.

CDR3: CASSLRDSNSPLHF. DNA for the CDR3: TGTGCCAGCAGCTTACGGGACAGCAATTCACCCCTCCACTTT. This chain uses TRBV7-9 with TRBJ1-6, with TRBD1 matching 7 bases. The CDR3 totals 14 residues. The germline CDR1 and CDR2 sequences are SEHNR and FQNEAQ (reference sequence). V trimming: 2 bases; J trimming: 7 bases; junction bases outside the gene matches: 2. The variable domain in full, completed from reference TRBV7-9 and TRBJ1-6, reads DTGVSQNPRHKITKRGQNVTFRCDPISEHNRLYWYRQTLGQGPEFLTYFQNEAQLEKSRLLSDRFSAERPKGSFSTLEIQRTEQGDSAMYLCASSLRDSNSPLHFGNGTRLTVT.

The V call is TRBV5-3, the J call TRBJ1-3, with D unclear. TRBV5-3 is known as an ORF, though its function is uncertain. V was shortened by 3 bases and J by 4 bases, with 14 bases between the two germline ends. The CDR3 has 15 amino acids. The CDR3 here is CARSSPYKAGNTIYF. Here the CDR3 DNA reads TGTGCCAGAAGCTCGCCTTACAAAGCCGGAAACACCATATATTTT.

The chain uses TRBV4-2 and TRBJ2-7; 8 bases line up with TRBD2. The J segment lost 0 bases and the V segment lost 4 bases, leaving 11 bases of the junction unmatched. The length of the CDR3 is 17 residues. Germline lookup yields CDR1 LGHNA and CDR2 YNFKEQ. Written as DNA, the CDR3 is TGTGCCAGCAGCCGCTACCCGGAGCTAGCGGGCTCCTACGAGCAGTACTTC. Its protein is CASSRYPELAGSYEQYF.

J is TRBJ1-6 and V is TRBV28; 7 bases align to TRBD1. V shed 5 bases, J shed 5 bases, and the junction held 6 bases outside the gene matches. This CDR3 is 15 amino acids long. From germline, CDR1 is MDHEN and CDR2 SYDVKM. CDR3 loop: CASSKTGTDNSPLHF. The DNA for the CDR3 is TGTGCCAGCAGTAAAACCGGGACAGATAATTCACCCCTCCACTTT. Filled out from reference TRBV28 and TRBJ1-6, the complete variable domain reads DVKVTQSSRYLVKRTGEKVFLECVQDMDHENMFWYRQDPGLGLRLIYFSYDVKMKEKGDIPEGYSVSREKKERFSLILESASTNQTSMYLCASSKTGTDNSPLHFGNGTRLTVT.

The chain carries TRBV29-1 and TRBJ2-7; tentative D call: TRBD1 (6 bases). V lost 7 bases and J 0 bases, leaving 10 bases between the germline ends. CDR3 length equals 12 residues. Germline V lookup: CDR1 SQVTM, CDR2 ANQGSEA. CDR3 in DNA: TGCAGCGCTGAGGACAGCTCCTACGAGCAGTACTTC. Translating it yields CSAEDSSYEQYF.

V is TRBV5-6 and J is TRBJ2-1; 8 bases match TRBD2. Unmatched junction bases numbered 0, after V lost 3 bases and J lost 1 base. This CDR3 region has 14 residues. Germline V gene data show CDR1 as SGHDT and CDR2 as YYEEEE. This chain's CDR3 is CASSSGGSYNEQFF. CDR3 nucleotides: TGTGCCAGCAGCTCGGGGGGGTCCTACAATGAGCAGTTCTTC.

The CDR3 DNA follows: TGTGCCAGCAGCCGTATCGGCGGGAACTATGGCTACACCTTC. Protein: CASSRIGGNYGYTF. This rearrangement joins TRBV7-2 to TRBJ1-2; no reliable D call. Per the germline V gene, CDR1 is SGHTA and CDR2 is FQGNSA. V lost 5 bases and J 2 bases, leaving 12 bases between the germline ends. CDR3 length: 14 residues.

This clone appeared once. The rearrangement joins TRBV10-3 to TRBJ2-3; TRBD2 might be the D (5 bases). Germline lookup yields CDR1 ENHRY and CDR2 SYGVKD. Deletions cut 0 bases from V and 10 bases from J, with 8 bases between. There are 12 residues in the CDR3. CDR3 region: CAISESGGAQYF. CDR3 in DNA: TGTGCCATCAGTGAGTCAGGAGGCGCGCAGTATTTT.

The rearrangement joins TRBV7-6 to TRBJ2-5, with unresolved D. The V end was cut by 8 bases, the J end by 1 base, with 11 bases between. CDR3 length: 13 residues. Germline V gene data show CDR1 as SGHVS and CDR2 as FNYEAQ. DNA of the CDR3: TGTGCCAGCCACAGTGGGTTCCAAGAGACCCAGTACTTC. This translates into CASHSGFQETQYF.

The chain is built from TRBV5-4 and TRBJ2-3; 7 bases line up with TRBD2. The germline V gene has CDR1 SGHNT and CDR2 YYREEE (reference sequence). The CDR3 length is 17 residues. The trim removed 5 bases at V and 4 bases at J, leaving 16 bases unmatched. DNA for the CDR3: TGTGCCAGCAGTAGACGGGGGGAGGGCCCTAGCGCAGATACGCAGTATTTT. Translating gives CASSRRGEGPSADTQYF.

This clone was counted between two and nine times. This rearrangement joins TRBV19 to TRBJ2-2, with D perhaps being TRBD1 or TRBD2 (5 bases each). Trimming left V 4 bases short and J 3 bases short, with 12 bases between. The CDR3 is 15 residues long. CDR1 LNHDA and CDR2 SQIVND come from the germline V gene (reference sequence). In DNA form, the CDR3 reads TGTGCCAGTAGTAACGGGACCCCCGACACCGGGGAGCTGTTTTTT. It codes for CASSNGTPDTGELFF.

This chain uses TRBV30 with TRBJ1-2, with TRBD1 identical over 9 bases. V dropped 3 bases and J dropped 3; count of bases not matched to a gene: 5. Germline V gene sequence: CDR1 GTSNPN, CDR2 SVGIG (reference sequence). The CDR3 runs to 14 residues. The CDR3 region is CAWRADRGDYGYTF. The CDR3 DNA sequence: TGTGCCTGGAGGGCAGACAGGGGGGACTATGGCTACACCTTC. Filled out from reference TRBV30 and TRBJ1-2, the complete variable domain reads SQTIHQWPATLVQPVGSPLSLECTVEGTSNPNLYWYRQAAGRGLQLLFYSVGIGQISSEVPQNLSASRPQDRQFILSSKKLLLSDSGFYLCAWRADRGDYGYTFGSGTRLTVV.

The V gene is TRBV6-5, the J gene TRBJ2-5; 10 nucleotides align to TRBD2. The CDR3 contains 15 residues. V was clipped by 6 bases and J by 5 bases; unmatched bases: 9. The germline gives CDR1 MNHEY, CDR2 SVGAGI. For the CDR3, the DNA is TGTGCCAGCAGGTTTCAGCGGGGGGGTAGGGAGACCCAGTACTTC. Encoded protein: CASRFQRGGRETQYF.

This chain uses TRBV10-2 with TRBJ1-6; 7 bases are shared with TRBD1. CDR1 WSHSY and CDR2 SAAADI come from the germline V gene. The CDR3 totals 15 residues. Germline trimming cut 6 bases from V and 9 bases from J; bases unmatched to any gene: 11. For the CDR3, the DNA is TGCGCCAGCAGACCCGGGACAGTGGGCAGTTCACCCCTCCACTTT. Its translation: CASRPGTVGSSPLHF.

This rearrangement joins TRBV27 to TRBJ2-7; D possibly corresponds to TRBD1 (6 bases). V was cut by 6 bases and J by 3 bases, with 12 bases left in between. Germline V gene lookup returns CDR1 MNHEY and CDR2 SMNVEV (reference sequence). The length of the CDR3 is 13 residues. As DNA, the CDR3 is TGTGCCAGCAGGGCCGGACAGAGCTACGAGCAGTACTTC. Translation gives CASRAGQSYEQYF.

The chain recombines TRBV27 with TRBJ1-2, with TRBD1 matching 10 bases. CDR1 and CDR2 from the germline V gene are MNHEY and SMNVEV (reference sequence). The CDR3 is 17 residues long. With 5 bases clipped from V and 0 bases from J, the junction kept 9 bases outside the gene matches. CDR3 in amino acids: CASSVTTGGQANYGYTF. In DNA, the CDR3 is TGTGCCAGCAGTGTAACGACAGGGGGCCAAGCTAACTATGGCTACACCTTC.